Each of the 20 T cell receptor beta chains below was sequenced from the same sample in a study of regulatory T cells in long-lasting Graves disease. TCR beta libraries were built with iRepertoire HTBI primers and Arm-PCR of CDR3 regions. TCRdb recomputed calls from the multiplex PCR reads with MiXCR, one row per CDR3 protein. This table holds a few hundred thousand distinct CDR3 sequences, approximately 15% found once. Indicated time point: newly diagnosed GD, antithyroid drugs for less than 3 months. There was RNA extracted from PBMCs, and the TCR library was made from it. In addition, the sample was reused for a study of T cells in Graves' hyperthyroidism and ophthalmopathy.

This material consisted of peripheral blood mononuclear cells (PBMCs), taken at new diagnosis, from a patient treated with antithyroid drugs. The receptors originated from a woman in her thirties or forties with Graves disease.

This clonotype has at least ten counts. The chain joins TRBV15 to TRBJ1-2; D ambiguous. Germline V gene data show CDR1 as LNHNV and CDR2 as YYDKDF (reference sequence). The CDR3 length is 15 residues. V gave up 0 bases and J gave up 4 bases, with 12 bases separating them. CDR3 nucleotide sequence: TGTGCCACCAGCAGAGATCGTGGTTTAGGCTATGGCTACACCTTC. Protein sequence: CATSRDRGLGYGYTF.

This clonotype has at least ten counts. This sequence joins TRBV18 and TRBJ2-3, with TRBD2 matching over 7 bases. CDR1 and CDR2 (germline): KGHSH, LQKENI. This CDR3 spans 17 amino acids. The junction had 9 bases not matched to a gene; V was cut back by 3 bases and J by 0 bases. The CDR3 nucleotides read TGTGCCAGCTCACCCTCCTCTAGCGGATTTAGCACAGATACGCAGTATTTT. Protein product: CASSPSSSGFSTDTQYF.

About this clonotype: Compared with germline, one end of the junction differs, possibly owing to a read error. V gene TRBV19 combines with J gene TRBJ2-1; TRBD2 matches 12 bases. Germline values: CDR1 LNHDA, CDR2 SQIVND (reference sequence). The CDR3 extends over 14 amino acids. The CDR3 bases are TGTGCCACCCGACTAGCGGGAGAGAACAATGAGCAGCTCTTC. This translates into CATRLAGENNEQLF.

This clonotype was detected a few times. CDR3 DNA sequence: TGTGCCAGCAGCTTGGTTGGGACAGGGGGTTGGAATGAGCAGTTCTTC. It encodes CASSLVGTGGWNEQFF. The rearrangement links TRBV5-6 to TRBJ2-1; 11 nucleotides match TRBD1. The V gene's germline CDR1 is SGHDT and CDR2 YYEEEE. The trim removed 0 bases at V and 7 bases at J, leaving 6 bases unmatched. The CDR3 is 16 residues long.

This clonotype was detected many times. The DNA of the CDR3 is TGTGCCAGCACCCCAGGGGACGAGCAGTACTTC. It specifies CASTPGDEQYF. The chain joins TRBV12-3 or TRBV12-4 to TRBJ2-7; perhaps TRBD1 as D (6 bases). V shed 7 bases and J shed 5 bases, with 9 bases lying between them. The CDR3 is made up of 11 amino acids.

About this clonotype: A clone one base away is much larger, so this may be a read error. V usage is TRBV6-1 and J usage is TRBJ2-7, with 8 bases identical to TRBD2. CDR3 size: 14 residues. Germline CDR1 and CDR2: MNHNS and SASEGT. This chain's CDR3 is CANSPWTSYYEQYF. DNA of the CDR3: TGTGCCAACAGTCCTTGGACTAGCTATTACGAGCAGTACTTC.

As for this clonotype: This may be a read error, as it is one base from a much larger clone. The CDR3 reads CASSQDPGIYGYTF. The CDR3 DNA sequence: TGCGCCAGCAGCCAAGATCCCGGGATCTATGGCTACACCTTC. This sequence joins TRBV4-3 and TRBJ1-2; D is ambiguous. Trimming stripped 0 bases from V and 4 bases from J, with 9 bases between. The CDR3 has 14 residues. CDR1 and CDR2 (germline): LGHNA, YSLEER.

This clonotype was observed at least ten times. The chain has TRBV10-3 and TRBJ1-1; D is unresolved. V lost 6 bases and J lost 5, with 13 bases in between. The germline gives CDR1 ENHRY, CDR2 SYGVKD. This CDR3 comprises 13 residues. The CDR3 region is CAISDFSGTEAFF. The CDR3 DNA is TGTGCCATCAGCGACTTCTCGGGGACTGAAGCTTTCTTT.

This clonotype was seen repeatedly, ten times or more. V and J are TRBV30 and TRBJ2-7, with 9 bases aligning to TRBD2. The CDR3 extends over 13 amino acids. Germline loops: CDR1 GTSNPN, CDR2 SVGIG (reference sequence). Unmatched junction bases numbered 2, after V lost 5 bases and J lost 0 bases. CDR3 region: CAWVSGSSYEQYF. The CDR3 bases are TGTGCCTGGGTTAGCGGGAGCTCCTACGAGCAGTACTTC.

This clonotype was picked up many times. The chain uses TRBV12-3 or TRBV12-4 and TRBJ2-1; D is possibly TRBD1 or TRBD2 (5 bases each). This CDR3 spans 18 amino acids. V was clipped by 6 bases and J by 0 bases, with 21 bases between them. CDR3 sequence: CASSDPGPVVRSYNEQFF. The CDR3 bases are TGTGCCAGCAGCGACCCGGGACCGGTAGTCCGCTCCTACAATGAGCAGTTCTTC.

This clonotype was detected ten times or more. A much larger clone lies one base from this, so it may be a read error. The chain links TRBV2 to TRBJ2-1; D unclear. Germline V gives CDR1 SNHLY, CDR2 FYNNEI. The CDR3 is 13 residues long. V was cut by 8 bases and J by 6 bases, with 14 bases left in between. CDR3 region: CASGEGSGNEQFF. The CDR3 nucleotides read TGTGCCAGCGGGGAAGGATCGGGCAATGAGCAGTTCTTC.

Regarding this clonotype: This sequence may be a read error, since a much larger clone differs from it by one base. The chain carries TRBV12-3 or TRBV12-4 and TRBJ2-7, with a possible D match to TRBD2 (6 bases). The V gene lost 11 bases and the J gene lost 5 bases, with 22 bases spanning the gap. This CDR3 is built from 14 residues. The CDR3 DNA reads TGTGCCGGCACATGGACACGGAGGGTAAACGAGCAGTACTTC. Translation: CAGTWTRRVNEQYF.

A word on this clonotype: As the CDR3 is not closed by the conserved phenylalanine or tryptophan, this likely results from a read error. The chain uses TRBV25-1 and TRBJ1-1; a possible D gene is TRBD1 (6 bases). Per the germline V gene, CDR1 is MGHDK and CDR2 is SYGVNS. With 1 base removed from V and 4 bases from J, the gap between germline ends came to 13 bases. The CDR3 covers 15 residues. The CDR3 DNA reads as TGTGCCAGCAGTGAATGGGTGGGGGCGGTCACTGAAGCTTTCCTT. Translated, it gives CASSEWVGAVTEAFL.

This clonotype was seen more than once but under ten times. A read error may be the cause here, since a much bigger clone is one base away. V is TRBV2 and J is TRBJ2-1; D ambiguous. This CDR3 contains 15 residues. The germline V gene encodes CDR1 SNHLY and CDR2 FYNNEI. The V end lost 6 bases, the J end lost 0 bases, and 12 bases lay between the germline ends. CDR3 residues: CASRRAYSSYNEQFF. CDR3 bases: TGTGCCAGCAGACGAGCTTATAGCTCCTACAATGAGCAGTTCTTC.

At least ten counts were recorded for this clonotype. The chain recombines TRBV28 with TRBJ2-1; either TRBD1 or TRBD2 may fit D (6 bases each). The CDR3 sequence is 15 residues long. The V end lost 5 bases, the J end lost 8 bases, and 19 bases lay between the germline ends. CDR1 and CDR2 from the germline V gene are MDHEN and SYDVKM. CDR3 sequence: CASSPGDISLHEQFF. CDR3 in DNA: TGTGCCAGCAGTCCGGGGGACATCTCCCTGCATGAGCAGTTCTTC.

This sequence joins TRBV28 and TRBJ2-2, with TRBD1 as a possible D gene (5 bases). Germline lookup yields CDR1 MDHEN and CDR2 SYDVKM. Trimming shortened V by 4 bases and J by 5 bases, and 14 bases separated the two germline ends. This CDR3 is 15 amino acids long. DNA for the CDR3: TGTGCCAGCAGTTCACTTACCCAGGGAACCGGGGAGCTGTTTTTT. Its protein is CASSSLTQGTGELFF.

V is TRBV10-3 and J is TRBJ1-1; 8 bases map to TRBD1. Germline-derived CDR1 and CDR2 are ENHRY and SYGVKD. The CDR3 totals 14 residues. Trimming at V came to 10 bases and at J to 3 bases, leaving 10 bases not matched to a gene. Written as DNA, the CDR3 is TGTGCCACCAGCATCGGACAGGGTGACACTGAAGCTTTCTTT. It is translated as CATSIGQGDTEAFF.

At least ten counts were recorded for this clonotype. V usage is TRBV2 and J usage is TRBJ1-5, with unresolved D. Trimming cost V 4 bases and J 7 bases, with 14 bases left between them. Germline CDR1 reads SNHLY; CDR2 reads FYNNEI. This CDR3 region has 14 residues. DNA for the CDR3: TGTGCCAGCAGTGGAATGTCCCGTGGCCAGCCCCAGCATTTT. This encodes CASSGMSRGQPQHF.

This clonotype occurred many times. CDR3: CASSPRASTDTQYF. The DNA for the CDR3 is TGTGCCAGCTCGCCCAGGGCGAGCACAGATACGCAGTATTTT. The rearrangement links TRBV27 to TRBJ2-3; D is possibly TRBD1 (5 bases). V lost 8 bases, J lost 0 bases, and 12 bases lay in between. Per the germline V gene, CDR1 is MNHEY and CDR2 is SMNVEV (reference sequence). The CDR3 contains 14 residues.

This CDR3 reads CASSAGLAGGRDTDTQYF. In nucleotides, the CDR3 is TGCGCCAGCAGCGCGGGACTAGCGGGAGGGCGGGACACAGATACGCAGTATTTT. This chain connects TRBV5-1 to TRBJ2-3, with TRBD2 matching 16 bases. With 4 bases clipped from V and 2 bases from J, the junction kept 7 bases outside the gene matches. The CDR3 contains 18 residues. The germline V gene encodes CDR1 SGHRS and CDR2 YFSETQ.